Each of the 2 T cell receptor beta chains below was sequenced from the same sample in a study of long-term antiretroviral therapy in people with HIV. immunoSEQ v3.0 was run at survey level. Clones were sequenced by immunoSEQ multiplex PCR, and TCRdb holds only the in-frame ones, with some missing. The table has 20,000 to 30,000 clones, roughly 85% seen once. The specimen was unsorted PBMCs, collected 1.2 years after starting antiretroviral therapy. The receptors derive from a woman aged 40 to 50 with HIV.

The V call is TRBV9, the J call TRBJ1-6; 12 bases align to TRBD1. J lost 8 bases, V lost 3 bases, and 6 bases had no gene match. Germline CDR1 SGDLS, CDR2 YYNGEE. The CDR3 is made up of 16 amino acids. The CDR3 here is CASSEGTGGSYSPLHF. In nucleotides, the CDR3 is TGTGCCAGCAGCGAGGGGACAGGGGGCAGTTATTCACCCCTCCACTTT.

The chain combines TRBV29-1 with TRBJ2-1; 7 bases agree with TRBD2. CDR3 length: 14 residues. In germline, CDR1 is SQVTM, CDR2 ANQGSEA. V lost 4 bases to trimming and J lost 2 bases; unmatched junction nucleotides: 5. The CDR3 loop is CSVGASGAYNEQFF. CDR3 DNA: TGCAGCGTTGGGGCTAGCGGTGCCTACAATGAGCAGTTCTTC.